These 21 T cell receptor beta chains were all obtained from the same sample, sequenced in a study of somatic mutations in cytotoxic T cells in rheumatoid arthritis (dated by TCRdb to about 2017). Library preparation was by the immunoSEQ multiplex PCR assay. Not all clones reach the TCRdb copy of this immuneACCESS table, which keeps in-frame sequences only. Checked studies attribute under half of the gap to unresolved V genes and leave the rest unexplained. In this sample the table shows roughly 16,000 clones, around 77% of which occur a single time. The top ten clones comprise around 11% of the sample. Sample: CD8+ T cells sorted from blood. These receptors were collected from an adult with rheumatoid arthritis.

This clone was seen more than once but under ten times. This chain links TRBV27 with TRBJ2-7; D not resolved. The V gene lost 6 bases and the J gene lost 2 bases, with 11 bases spanning the gap. CDR3 length: 13 amino acids. CDR1 and CDR2 from the germline V gene are MNHEY and SMNVEV (reference sequence). CDR3 region: CASRPPSTYEQYF. CDR3 DNA: TGTGCCAGCAGACCCCCTTCGACCTACGAGCAGTACTTC.

The CDR3: CASSRGVLRDTDTQYF. The CDR3 nucleotides read TGTGCCAGCAGCCGCGGAGTCCTTAGGGACACAGATACGCAGTATTTT. The rearrangement joins TRBV14 to TRBJ2-3; D not resolved. V was shortened by 4 bases and J by 2 bases, with 16 bases between the two germline ends. The CDR3 length is 16 residues. Germline CDR1 is SGHDN and CDR2 is FVKESK. Looking up the rest from reference TRBV14 and TRBJ2-3 gives the full variable domain: EAGVTQFPSHSVIEKGQTVTLRCDPISGHDNLYWYRRVMGKEIKFLLHFVKESKQDESGMPNNRFLAERTGGTYSTLKVQPAELEDSGVYFCASSRGVLRDTDTQYFGPGTRLTVL.

This chain connects TRBV6-4 to TRBJ2-6; 8 bases are shared with TRBD2. V trimming: 0 bases; J trimming: 0 bases; junction bases outside the gene matches: 4. The germline V gene has CDR1 MRHNA and CDR2 SNTAGT. The CDR3 totals 18 residues. CDR3 sequence (DNA): TGTGCCAGCAGTGACTCGGCGGGGGGAATCTCTGGGGCCAACGTCCTGACTTTC. Translated, it gives CASSDSAGGISGANVLTF.

Only one count was recorded for this clone. V and J are TRBV9 and TRBJ2-1, with D possibly TRBD2 on 5 matching bases. CDR3 length: 12 residues. V dropped 3 bases and J dropped 9 bases, with 10 bases sitting between them. The germline gives CDR1 SGDLS, CDR2 YYNGEE. The CDR3 sequence is CASSAPGGEQFF. As DNA, the CDR3 is TGTGCCAGCAGCGCCCCCGGAGGTGAGCAGTTCTTC.

The chain couples TRBV10-3 to TRBJ2-7; D remains ambiguous. V gave up 6 bases and J gave up 1 base, with 13 bases separating them. This CDR3 contains 14 residues. Germline CDR1 reads ENHRY; CDR2 reads SYGVKD. The CDR3 nucleotides read TGTGCCATCAGCCTGGACCGTTCTTCCTACGAGCAGTACTTC. Protein: CAISLDRSSYEQYF.

V and J are TRBV7-8 and TRBJ1-4, with 7 bases fitting TRBD1. The germline CDR1 and CDR2 sequences are SGHVS and FQNEAQ. Trimming removed 5 bases from V and 8 bases from J; junction bases left unmatched: 8. The CDR3 consists of 14 residues. This CDR3 is CASSERQGSEKLFF. In nucleotides, the CDR3 is TGTGCCAGCAGCGAGCGACAGGGTAGCGAAAAACTGTTTTTT.

The chain has TRBV7-9 and TRBJ1-2; D remains unclear. The V gene lost 5 bases and the J gene lost 2 bases, with 3 bases spanning the gap. Germline CDR1 reads SEHNR; CDR2 reads FQNEAQ (reference sequence). The CDR3 is made up of 11 amino acids. The CDR3 bases are TGTGCCAGCAGCGAAAACTATGGCTACACCTTC. Protein sequence: CASSENYGYTF.

This sequence joins TRBV6-1 and TRBJ1-2; D is uncertain. Germline loops: CDR1 MNHNS, CDR2 SASEGT. Trimming left V 5 bases short and J 3 bases short, with 10 bases between. CDR3 length: 13 amino acids. CDR3 sequence: CASSSGGDYGYTF. The DNA of the CDR3 is TGTGCCAGCAGTTCCGGCGGTGACTATGGCTACACCTTC.

The chain employs TRBV6-5 and TRBJ1-2; D is perhaps TRBD1 (5 bases). V was pared by 6 bases and J by 5 bases, with 19 bases between. From germline, CDR1 is MNHEY and CDR2 SVGAGI. The CDR3 is 15 residues long. As DNA, the CDR3 is TGTGCCAGCAGCCTGCGACGCGGTGGGGGTTATGGCTACACCTTC. Amino acids: CASSLRRGGGYGYTF.

The gene calls are TRBV9 and TRBJ2-7, with D perhaps TRBD2 (5 bases). The V gene lost 7 bases and the J gene lost 0 bases, with 20 bases spanning the gap. The CDR3 is 16 amino acids. From germline, CDR1 is SGDLS and CDR2 YYNGEE. CDR3 loop: CASGPSPKRSSYEQYF. The CDR3 region has the DNA TGTGCCAGCGGCCCTTCCCCCAAGCGGAGCTCCTACGAGCAGTACTTC.

The V call is TRBV6-1, the J call TRBJ1-3, with 12 bases identical to TRBD1. Germline values: CDR1 MNHNS, CDR2 SASEGT. V shed 4 bases, J shed 9 bases, and the junction held 10 bases outside the gene matches. This CDR3 has 16 residues. The CDR3 nucleotides read TGTGCCAGCAGTGCCCAAACCGGGACAGGGGGCTCCACCATATATTTT. Its translation is CASSAQTGTGGSTIYF.

This clone ranks as medium-sized. The genes are TRBV6-1 and TRBJ1-4, with D perhaps TRBD1 (6 bases). CDR1 is MNHNS, CDR2 SASEGT, per germline. The CDR3 is made up of 15 amino acids. V was clipped by 0 bases and J by 5 bases, with 10 bases between them. The CDR3 bases are TGTGCCAGCAGTGAAGCGGGGGGGGCGAATGAAAAACTGTTTTTT. Its translation: CASSEAGGANEKLFF.

The CDR3 nucleotides read TGTGCCACCAGCAGAGGGGGCGAGGAGGAAAAACTGTTTTTT. Translation gives CATSRGGEEEKLFF. V and J are TRBV15 and TRBJ1-4; D possibly corresponds to TRBD1 (5 bases). The V gene lost 1 base and the J gene lost 8 bases, with 11 bases spanning the gap. The CDR3 consists of 14 residues. Germline CDR1 LNHNV, CDR2 YYDKDF (reference sequence).

The chain joins TRBV6-1 to TRBJ2-6, with no clear D. This CDR3 has 14 residues. V was pared by 1 base and J by 1 base, with 2 bases between. Germline CDR1 and CDR2: MNHNS and SASEGT. The CDR3 DNA sequence: TGTGCCAGCAGTGAAGGGTCTGGGGCCAACGTCCTGACTTTC. It codes for CASSEGSGANVLTF.

The V gene is TRBV10-3, the J gene TRBJ1-1; 9 bases are shared with TRBD1. V was pared by 10 bases and J by 5 bases, with 11 bases of the junction left unmatched. Per germline, CDR1 ENHRY and CDR2 SYGVKD. CDR3 length equals 14 residues. The CDR3 spells CATLLRTGVTEAFF. The CDR3, as DNA: TGTGCCACCCTGCTCCGGACAGGGGTTACTGAAGCTTTCTTT.

This rearrangement joins TRBV6-4 to TRBJ2-2; D is unclear. V was trimmed by 6 bases and J by 5 bases, leaving 16 bases between them. Germline V CDR1 and CDR2: MRHNA, SNTAGT. The CDR3 has 15 amino acids. The DNA for the CDR3 is TGTGCCAGCAGCCCCGACGCCGGTCGGACCGGGGAGCTGTTTTTT. This gives the protein CASSPDAGRTGELFF.

This clone was detected only a few times. The chain couples TRBV7-5 to TRBJ2-7; the table's D call of TRBD1 was not tested on the DNA. TRBV7-5 is assigned pseudogene status. The CDR3 totals 12 residues. The CDR3, as DNA: TGTGCCAGCCACAGGGACCCCTACGAGCAGTACTTC. Translating gives CASHRDPYEQYF.

J is TRBJ2-1 and V is TRBV28, with 9 bases fitting TRBD2. The CDR3 is made up of 15 amino acids. Trimming took 4 bases from V and 5 from J; bases not matched to a gene: 6. Germline V gene data show CDR1 as MDHEN and CDR2 as SYDVKM. The CDR3 DNA is TGTGCCAGCAGTTCATCGACTAGCGGCAACAATGAGCAGTTCTTC. Amino acid sequence: CASSSSTSGNNEQFF.

This CDR3 is CASSERWTGGYEQYV. The DNA of the CDR3 is TGTGCCAGCAGTGAGAGGTGGACAGGGGGTTACGAGCAGTACGTC. The chain recombines TRBV2 with TRBJ2-7; 10 positions match TRBD1. The CDR3 totals 15 residues. Germline CDR1 reads SNHLY; CDR2 reads FYNNEI. Trimming cost V 3 bases and J 4 bases; bases outside gene matches: 6.

The chain is built from TRBV5-5 and TRBJ2-7, with 7 bases aligning to TRBD2. This CDR3 is 15 amino acids long. The junction had 4 bases not matched to a gene; V was cut back by 1 base and J by 0 bases. Germline-derived CDR1 and CDR2 are SGHKS and YYEKEE (reference sequence). In nucleotides, the CDR3 is TGTGCCAGCAGCTTGCGGGGGGAGAGCTCCTACGAGCAGTACGTC. As protein: CASSLRGESSYEQYV.

The chain has TRBV4-1 and TRBJ2-1, with D unresolved. This CDR3 is 13 amino acids long. V was cut by 2 bases and J by 4 bases, with 6 bases left in between. Looked up from germline, CDR1 is MGHRA and CDR2 is YSYEKL. The CDR3 loop reads CASSQQEYNEQFF. Here the CDR3 DNA reads TGCGCCAGCAGCCAACAAGAATACAATGAGCAGTTCTTC.